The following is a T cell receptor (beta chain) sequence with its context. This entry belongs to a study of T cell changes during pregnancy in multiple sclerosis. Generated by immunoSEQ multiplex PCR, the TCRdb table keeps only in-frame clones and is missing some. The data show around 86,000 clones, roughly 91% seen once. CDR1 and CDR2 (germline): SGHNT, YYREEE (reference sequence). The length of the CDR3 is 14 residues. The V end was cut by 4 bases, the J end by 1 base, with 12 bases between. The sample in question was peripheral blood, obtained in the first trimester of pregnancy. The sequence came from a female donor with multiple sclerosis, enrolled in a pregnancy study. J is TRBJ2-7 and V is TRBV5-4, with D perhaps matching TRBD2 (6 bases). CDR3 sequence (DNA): TGTGCCAGCAGCCCCCGGGACTCTTCCTACGAGCAGTACTTC. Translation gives CASSPRDSSYEQYF.